The sequence of this T cell receptor (beta chain) was determined in a study of cytomegalovirus exposure and HLA in healthy donors. Notes on the study in general: Later on, analysis showed that most CMV-associated TCR beta chains appeared to be HLA-restricted.

Trimming cost V 0 bases and J 1 base; bases outside gene matches: 6. Germline CDR1 and CDR2: SEHNR and FQNEAQ (reference sequence). This CDR3 contains 16 residues. This clone occurred a few times. Its specificity is not known. With 60 Vbeta and 13 Jbeta primers, the PCR was carried out. This table comes from immunoSEQ multiplex PCR, and its TCRdb copy is limited to in-frame clones, with some not included. Of 150,000 to 180,000 clones detected, more than 70% appear once; the ten largest clones hold about 5.6%. Source material: PBMCs. The chain recombines TRBV7-9 with TRBJ2-7; 7 nucleotides line up with TRBD2. The clonotype originates from a middle-aged woman in good health and CMV-seropositive. This CDR3 is CASSLAPAGKSYEQYF. The DNA for the CDR3 is TGTGCCAGCAGCTTAGCCCCAGCGGGAAAGTCCTACGAGCAGTACTTC.